The 15 T cell receptor beta chains below were found in one sample sequenced in a study of identical twins. TCRdb re-derived calls from the 5' RACE reads in MiXCR, one entry per CDR3 protein. The sample lists hundreds of thousands of distinct CDR3 sequences, approximately 13% occurring once. Another study also made use of these data, one on yellow fever vaccine responses in identical twins.

The sequenced material came from PBMCs. These receptors all stem from a young woman in good health.

This clonotype appeared many times. This chain connects TRBV7-9 to TRBJ2-4; 7 bases fit TRBD2. Germline assignment: CDR1 SEHNR and CDR2 FQNEAQ (reference sequence). Trimming cost V 6 bases and J 8 bases; bases outside gene matches: 10. CDR3 length: 14 residues. The CDR3 reads CASSHYTSVHIQYF. The CDR3 DNA reads as TGTGCCAGCAGTCATTACACTAGCGTCCACATTCAGTACTTC.

The table lists this clonotype with a few counts. The chain combines TRBV3-1 with TRBJ2-1; 7 bases are shared with TRBD2. Germline V gene lookup returns CDR1 LGHDT and CDR2 YNNKEL (reference sequence). This CDR3 region has 15 residues. The V and J ends lost 4 bases and 4 bases, in that order; junction bases with no gene match: 7. The CDR3 reads CASSPSMGGYNEQFF. The CDR3 DNA sequence: TGTGCCAGCAGCCCCTCTATGGGGGGGTACAATGAGCAGTTCTTC.

This clonotype turned up a few times. V gene TRBV6-2 or TRBV6-3 combines with J gene TRBJ1-2; D gene unclear. Germline CDR1 MNHEY, CDR2 SVGEGT. The CDR3 totals 14 residues. V dropped 2 bases and J dropped 0 bases, with 7 bases sitting between them. The CDR3 coding sequence is TGTGCCAGCAGTTACCAGTTAGCTAACTATGGCTACACCTTC. The encoded protein is CASSYQLANYGYTF.

This clonotype was detected only a few times. The rearrangement uses TRBV4-1 and TRBJ2-3, with D tentatively TRBD1 or TRBD2 (6 bases each). Germline lookup yields CDR1 MGHRA and CDR2 YSYEKL. Trimming left V 1 base short and J 5 bases short, with 19 bases between. The CDR3 runs 17 residues. The CDR3 spells CASSQVSHGGRLDTQYF. Here the CDR3 DNA reads TGCGCCAGCAGCCAAGTCTCCCACGGGGGCCGACTAGATACGCAGTATTTT.

This clonotype was picked up many times. This chain joins TRBV28 and TRBJ2-5; 8 nucleotides agree with TRBD1. This CDR3 has 16 amino acids. The V gene's germline CDR1 is MDHEN and CDR2 SYDVKM. Trimming removed 6 bases from V and 7 bases from J; junction bases left unmatched: 16. The DNA for the CDR3 is TGTGCCAGCAGGGCCGGGACAGGAGTACCTTTCGGGACCCAGTACTTC. Encoded protein: CASRAGTGVPFGTQYF.

Comments on this clonotype: This sequence may be a read error, since a much larger clone differs from it by one base. The rearrangement links TRBV6-1 to TRBJ1-1; a weak D match, TRBD1 (6 bases). CDR1 is MNHNS and CDR2 is SASEGT in the germline V gene. The CDR3 is made up of 13 amino acids. The V end lost 3 bases, the J end lost 3 bases, and 8 bases lay between the germline ends. CDR3 protein: CASSDNRDTEAFF. As DNA, the CDR3 is TGTGCCAGCAGTGACAACAGGGACACTGAAGCTTTCTTT.

This clonotype was picked up many times. The chain couples TRBV7-2 to TRBJ2-1; 9 nucleotides agree with TRBD2. The germline V gene encodes CDR1 SGHTA and CDR2 FQGNSA. The CDR3 is 15 amino acids. V lost 5 bases to trimming and J lost 4 bases; unmatched junction nucleotides: 6. Written as DNA, the CDR3 is TGTGCCAGCAGCACCCGGACTAGCGCATACAATGAGCAGTTCTTC. This encodes CASSTRTSAYNEQFF.

This clonotype was detected a few times. This chain uses TRBV12-3 or TRBV12-4 with TRBJ2-1; 12 nucleotides match TRBD2. CDR3 length: 15 amino acids. V lost 6 bases and J lost 15; bases outside the gene matches: 15. The CDR3 region is CASSLRTSGIQKRFF. CDR3 in DNA: TGTGCCAGCAGCCTAAGGACTAGCGGGATCCAAAAGCGGTTCTTC.

In this sample, this clonotype turned up a few times. The V and J genes are TRBV4-1 and TRBJ2-7; 9 nucleotides match TRBD1. This CDR3 comprises 14 residues. The germline V gene encodes CDR1 MGHRA and CDR2 YSYEKL. The ends lost 1 base at V and 7 bases at J; junction bases unmatched: 5. This CDR3 reads CASSQGGQGREQYF. CDR3 coding DNA: TGCGCCAGCAGCCAAGGAGGACAGGGGCGAGAGCAGTACTTC.

This clonotype was detected ten times or more. The chain carries TRBV7-9 and TRBJ1-1; no reliable D call. Trimming removed 3 bases from V and 3 bases from J, with 11 bases in between. CDR1 is SEHNR, CDR2 FQNEAQ, per germline (reference sequence). The CDR3 is made up of 14 amino acids. CDR3 nucleotides: TGTGCCAGCAGCTTTCTCCCCTTATACACTGAAGCTTTCTTT. Translating gives CASSFLPLYTEAFF.

This chain links TRBV4-1 with TRBJ2-1; either TRBD1 or TRBD2 may fit D (5 bases each). The CDR3 totals 12 residues. Trimming removed 3 bases at V and 10 bases at J, with 10 bases between. Germline assignment: CDR1 MGHRA and CDR2 YSYEKL. The CDR3 here is CASSQLEGEQFF. CDR3 nucleotides: TGCGCCAGCAGCCAGTTAGAGGGGGAGCAGTTCTTC.

The chain recombines TRBV28 with TRBJ2-5; 9 bases agree with TRBD1. The CDR3 sequence is 15 residues long. CDR1 is MDHEN and CDR2 is SYDVKM in the germline V gene. J gave up 5 bases and V 7 bases, and 11 bases lay outside the gene matches. DNA of the CDR3: TGTGCCAGCAACTTCTTGGGACAGGGTAGGGAGACCCAGTACTTC. Translating it yields CASNFLGQGRETQYF.

The rearrangement joins TRBV5-8 to TRBJ2-3, with a possible D match to TRBD2 (7 bases). CDR3 size: 17 residues. Germline assignment: CDR1 SGHTS and CDR2 YDEGEE. Trimming shortened V by 1 base and J by 3 bases, and 18 bases separated the two germline ends. CDR3 nucleotide sequence: TGTGCCAGCAGCTTGCATATGTGGGGGGGCCAAACAGATACGCAGTATTTT. Its protein product is CASSLHMWGGQTDTQYF.

This clonotype turned up a few times. The chain is built from TRBV12-3 or TRBV12-4 and TRBJ2-2; 13 nucleotides agree with TRBD2. J was trimmed by 6 bases and V by 7 bases; bases with no gene match: 11. The CDR3 covers 17 residues. Here the CDR3 DNA reads TGTGCCAGCATCCAGGGACTAGCGGGGATAGGGGCCGGGGAGCTGTTTTTT. It is translated as CASIQGLAGIGAGELFF.

This CDR3 reads CASSRRRGPGLETQYF. The DNA for the CDR3 is TGTGCCAGCAGTCGCCGGCGTGGACCCGGTTTGGAGACCCAGTACTTC. V is TRBV7-9 and J is TRBJ2-5, with no clear D. The CDR3 covers 16 residues. V shed 6 bases and J shed 5 bases, with 22 bases lying between them. CDR1 is SEHNR, CDR2 FQNEAQ, per germline (reference sequence).